This T cell receptor beta chain came from a study of T-cell reconstitution after alpha-beta-depleted transplantation in children (dated by TCRdb to between 2015 and 2016). Context from the whole study: Using TCR repertoire profiling, the study followed T-cell immune reconstitution in a quantitative way in children after TCRalphabeta/CD19-depleted allogeneic hematopoietic cell transplantation. Beyond this particular receptor, the publication reports: Over subsequent months, a decline in hyperexpanded clone frequencies was noted, and after one year, T-cell counts and TCRbeta diversity were mostly ascribed to newly produced T cells. In some patients, the high TCRbeta diversity seen at day 60 was put down to recipient T cells and intrathymic progenitors that had survived conditioning. The apparently early alphabetaT-cell count recovery about two months after transplant was reportedly dependent on only several hundred rapidly expanded clones derived from non-depleted graft cells.

Of note for this clonotype: Its antigen specificity is not known. Per-base quality was not reported, and no clone a single base away is much larger than it.

The library came from PCR. The listed sequencing device is Illumina HiSeq 2500. To normalize quantification of the TCRbeta repertoire, the TCR libraries were built with molecular barcoding that relied on unique molecular identifiers. TCRdb reran the public reads through fastp at Q25 and MiXCR, keeping productive beta chains. Rows merge per CDR3 protein into single entries with the most common DNA and genes. For this sample the table gives 780,000 or so distinct CDR3 sequences, of which around 17% were detected only once. The top ten constitute around 4.5% of the sample. What the treatment or condition label conveys for this sample: allogeneic hematopoietic cell transplantation with graft depleted of TCRalphabeta T cells and CD19 B cells. The children who served as transplant recipients had been given grafts of TCRalphabeta/CD19-depleted allogeneic hematopoietic cells. According to the germline V gene (reference sequence), CDR1 reads LGHDT and CDR2 reads YNNKEL. The V end loses 8 bases and the J end loses 5 bases, and a stretch of 25 bases separates them. The cysteine opens and the phenylalanine closes a CDR3 of 16 amino acids. This entry keeps only the CDR3 DNA: 48 bases, framed from base 1.

The chain is made from TRBV3-1 and TRBJ2-7; a tentative D match to TRBD1 spans 6 bases. This clonotype originated in a male patient aged 10-17 years who had a stem cell transplant for acute lymphoblastic leukemia, so the T cells may come from the graft donor. Sequencing was performed on PBMCs, mostly from graft donor cells, taken 360 days after TCRalphabeta/CD19-depleted stem cell transplant. CDR3 sequence: CASSQHPPWTEDEQYF. The nucleotide sequence reads TGTGCCAGCTCCCAGCACCCTCCTTGGACAGAGGACGAGCAGTACTTC.